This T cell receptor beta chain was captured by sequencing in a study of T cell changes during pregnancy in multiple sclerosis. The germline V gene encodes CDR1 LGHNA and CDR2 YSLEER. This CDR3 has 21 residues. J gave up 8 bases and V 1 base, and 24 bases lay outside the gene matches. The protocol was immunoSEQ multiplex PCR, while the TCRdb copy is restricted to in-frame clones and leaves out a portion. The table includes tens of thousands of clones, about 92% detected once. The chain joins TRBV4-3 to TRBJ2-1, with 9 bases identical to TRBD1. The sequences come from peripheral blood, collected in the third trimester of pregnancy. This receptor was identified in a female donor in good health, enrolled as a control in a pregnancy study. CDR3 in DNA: TGCGCCAGCAGCCAAGTACTCGGGGGAACAGGGGGCGCCGATCTACGAGATGAGCAGTTCTTC. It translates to CASSQVLGGTGGADLRDEQFF.